This T cell receptor beta chain was profiled in a study of cytomegalovirus exposure and HLA in healthy donors. Study summary: Among the roughly 430 genotyped donors, more than 70% were placed in the Caucasian-associated ancestry cluster. Study observations and caveats: Roughly uniform depth of sequencing across donors was assumed in presence/absence analyses. A later analysis showed TCR association rates differing by HLA locus, peaking at DRB1 and lowest at HLA-C. There were some V segments, including TRBV6-2 and TRBV6-3, excluded as indistinguishable.

In the PCR, 60 Vbeta and 13 Jbeta primers were used. Sequencing was performed with immunoSEQ multiplex PCR; in TCRdb, only in-frame clones are kept and a portion is missing. Of 250,000 to 300,000 clones listed, roughly 81% are singletons. Germline V gene data show CDR1 as WNHNN and CDR2 as SYGVQD (reference sequence). J was trimmed by 5 bases and V by 7 bases; bases with no gene match: 8. The CDR3 has 13 amino acids. Details on this clone: Its matching antigen is unknown.

This chain joins TRBV10-1 and TRBJ2-7; TRBD1 agrees at 7 bases. Sequenced: PBMCs. The clonotype comes from a woman in her thirties or forties in good health and CMV-seropositive. The CDR3 bases are TGCGCCAGCACCACGGACAGGAACCACGAGCAGTACTTC. Its protein is CASTTDRNHEQYF.